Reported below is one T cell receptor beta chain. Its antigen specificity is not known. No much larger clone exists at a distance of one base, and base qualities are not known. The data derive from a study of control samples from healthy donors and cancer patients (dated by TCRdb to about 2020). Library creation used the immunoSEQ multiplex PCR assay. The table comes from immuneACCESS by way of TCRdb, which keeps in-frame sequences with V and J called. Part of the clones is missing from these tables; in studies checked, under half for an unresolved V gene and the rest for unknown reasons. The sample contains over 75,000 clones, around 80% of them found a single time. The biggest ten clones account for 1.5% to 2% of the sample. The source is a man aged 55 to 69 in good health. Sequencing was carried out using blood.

The nucleotide sequence is TGTGCCAGCAGTCTGACGTCGGAGTTCACGCAGTATTTT. This gives the protein CASSLTSEFTQYF. The chain uses TRBV5-4 and TRBJ2-3; the D gene remains uncertain. Looking up the germline V gene (reference sequence) yields CDR1 SGHNT and CDR2 YYREEE. The CDR3 spans 13 residues, from the cysteine through the phenylalanine. Left in the record is the CDR3 DNA by itself, 39 bases read in frame from the first base. V sheds 5 bases and J sheds 9 bases, leaving 16 bases between their ends.